A selection of T cell receptor beta chains follows, all from one sample in a study of graft-versus-host responses after intestinal transplantation. Measured with immunoSEQ multiplex PCR; TCRdb has only the in-frame clones, and not every one. The sample holds 45,000 to 60,000 clones, around 90% seen once. Their antigen targets remain unknown. This specimen consisted of unstimulated CD4+ T cells sorted from spleen or lymph node cells, obtained before transplant. The receptors come from a human donor who was the organ donor for an intestinal transplant. CDR3s include the opening cysteine and the closing phenylalanine or tryptophan. Not all rows give a size; the values are once, few, many and, for expanded clones, a class.

cdr3_aa j_call clone_size v_call
CASRPAGGRETQYF TRBJ2-5 - TRBV6-6
CASSSGTSGTQETQYF TRBJ2-5 once TRBV7-2
CASSVDTGLRWNEQFF TRBJ2-1 - TRBV5-1
CASSPGTNNEQFF TRBJ2-1 - TRBV18
CASSQDREPNTDTQYF TRBJ2-3 - TRBV4-1
CASSFRTSGTYEQYF TRBJ2-7 - TRBV7-2
CASSFRQGNTEAFF TRBJ1-1 - TRBV18
CASSQADRTQETQYF TRBJ2-5 - TRBV4-3
CASRRELVPDTQYF TRBJ2-3 - TRBV6-6
CATGEYTEAFF TRBJ1-1 - TRBV6-5
CASSVLTVSNGYTF TRBJ1-2 - TRBV6-1
CASSYGGYTEAFF TRBJ1-1 once TRBV6-5
CASRGLAYEQYF TRBJ2-7 - TRBV6-6